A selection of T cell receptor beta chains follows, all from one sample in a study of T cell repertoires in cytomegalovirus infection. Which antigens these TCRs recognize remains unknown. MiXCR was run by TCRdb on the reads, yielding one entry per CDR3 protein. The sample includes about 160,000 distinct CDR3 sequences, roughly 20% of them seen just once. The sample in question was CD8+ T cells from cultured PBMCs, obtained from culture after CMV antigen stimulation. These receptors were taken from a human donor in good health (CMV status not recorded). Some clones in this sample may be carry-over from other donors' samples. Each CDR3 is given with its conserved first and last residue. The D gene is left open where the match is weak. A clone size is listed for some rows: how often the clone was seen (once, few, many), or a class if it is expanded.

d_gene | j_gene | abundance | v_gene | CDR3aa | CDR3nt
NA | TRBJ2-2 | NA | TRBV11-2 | CASSLGGVSGELFF | TGTGCCAGCAGCTTAGGAGGGGTTTCCGGGGAGCTGTTTTTT
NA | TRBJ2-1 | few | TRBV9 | CASSRGKGRRNEQFF | TGTGCCAGCAGCAGAGGGAAGGGCAGGAGGAATGAGCAGTTCTTC
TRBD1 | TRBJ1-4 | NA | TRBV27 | CASSFLQGANEKLFF | TGTGCCAGCAGTTTCCTCCAGGGGGCTAATGAAAAACTGTTTTTT
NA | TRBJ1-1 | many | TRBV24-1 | CATRGSREETNTEAFF | TGTGCCACACGGGGGAGTAGGGAGGAAACGAACACTGAAGCTTTCTTT
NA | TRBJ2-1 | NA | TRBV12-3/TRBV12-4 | CAGGAEFNEQFF | TGTGCCGGGGGCGCTGAGTTCAATGAGCAGTTCTTC
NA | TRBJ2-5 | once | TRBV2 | CASSEEGDQETQYF | TGTGCCAGCAGTGAGGAAGGGGACCAAGAGACCCAGTACTTC
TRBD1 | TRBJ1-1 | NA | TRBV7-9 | CASSPVGTADTEAFF | TGTGCCAGCAGCCCTGTCGGGACAGCCGACACTGAAGCTTTCTTT
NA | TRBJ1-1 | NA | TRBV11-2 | CASSLKWGGNTEAFF | TGTGCCAGCAGCTTGAAGTGGGGCGGGAACACTGAAGCTTTCTTT
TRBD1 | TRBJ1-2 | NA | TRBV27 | CASSVGQGAPGYTF | TGTGCCAGCAGTGTGGGACAGGGCGCCCCTGGCTACACCTTC
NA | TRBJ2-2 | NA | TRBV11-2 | CASSPTAAGGELFF | TGTGCCAGCAGCCCGACGGCCGCCGGAGGGGAGCTGTTTTTT
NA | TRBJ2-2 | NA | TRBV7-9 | CASSLGNTETGELFF | TGTGCCAGCAGCTTAGGCAATACAGAGACCGGGGAGCTGTTTTTT
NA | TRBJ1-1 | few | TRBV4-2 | CASHRGASTEAFF | TGTGCCAGCCACAGAGGGGCGAGTACTGAAGCTTTCTTT
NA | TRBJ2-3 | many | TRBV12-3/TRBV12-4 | CASSLTDTQYF | TGTGCCAGCAGTTTAACAGATACGCAGTATTTT
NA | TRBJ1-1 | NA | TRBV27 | CASSLKAYEGAFF | TGTGCCAGCAGCCTGAAGGCCTATGAAGGAGCTTTCTTT
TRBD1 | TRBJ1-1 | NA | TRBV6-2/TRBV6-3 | CASTLDRDTTGDTEAFF | TGTGCCAGCACCCTGGACAGGGACACCACTGGGGACACTGAAGCTTTCTTT
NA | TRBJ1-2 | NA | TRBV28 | CASLGANYGYTF | TGTGCCAGCCTTGGAGCTAACTATGGCTACACCTTC
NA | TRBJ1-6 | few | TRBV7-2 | CASSLTENKPLHF | TGTGCCAGCAGCTTAACGGAAAATAAACCCCTCCACTTT
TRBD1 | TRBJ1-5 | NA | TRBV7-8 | CASSLKGADSNQPQPF | TGTGCCAGCAGCTTAAAGGGGGCGGATAGCAATCAGCCCCAGCCTTTT
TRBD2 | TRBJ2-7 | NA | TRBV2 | CASSASGGAYEQYF | TGTGCCAGCAGCGCTAGCGGGGGGGCGTACGAGCAGTACTTC
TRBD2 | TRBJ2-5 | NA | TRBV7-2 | CASSYLAGAQETQYF | TGTGCCAGCAGCTATCTAGCGGGGGCCCAAGAGACCCAGTACTTC
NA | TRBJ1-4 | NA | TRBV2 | CASSDPAREKLFF | TGTGCCAGCAGTGACCCCGCCAGGGAAAAACTGTTTTTT
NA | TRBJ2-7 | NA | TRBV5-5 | CASSLPTYEQYF | TGTGCCAGCAGCTTACCGACCTACGAGCAGTACTTC
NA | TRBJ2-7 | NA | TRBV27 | CASSFLGRNYEQYF | TGTGCCAGCAGTTTCCTTGGACGGAACTACGAGCAGTACTTC
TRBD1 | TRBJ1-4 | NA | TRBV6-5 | CASSYTDREGEKLFF | TGTGCCAGCAGTTACACAGACAGGGAGGGTGAAAAACTGTTTTTT
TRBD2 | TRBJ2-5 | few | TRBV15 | CATSTGTSEETQYF | TGTGCCACCAGCACCGGGACTAGCGAAGAGACCCAGTACTTC
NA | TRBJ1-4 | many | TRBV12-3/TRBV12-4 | CASSFGEKLFF | TGTGCCAGCAGTTTTGGGGAAAAACTGTTTTTT
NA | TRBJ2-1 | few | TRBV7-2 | CASSSGLTRGGYEQFF | TGTGCCAGCAGCTCAGGCCTTACGAGAGGCGGCTATGAGCAGTTCTTC
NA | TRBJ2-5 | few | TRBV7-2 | CASTSGGNLQTQYF | TGTGCCAGCACCTCGGGTGGGAATTTGCAGACCCAGTACTTC
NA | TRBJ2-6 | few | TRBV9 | CASSVALLPGAGANVLTF | TGTGCCAGCAGCGTAGCTCTCTTACCGGGGGCTGGGGCCAACGTCCTGACTTTC
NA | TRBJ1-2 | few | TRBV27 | CASSLSSVANYGYTF | TGTGCCAGCAGTTTATCGTCGGTAGCTAACTATGGCTACACCTTC
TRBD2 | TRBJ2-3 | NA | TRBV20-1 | CSATERASGADTQYF | TGCAGTGCTACAGAGAGGGCTAGCGGGGCAGATACGCAGTATTTT
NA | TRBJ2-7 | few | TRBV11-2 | CASSLGWTEKAYEQYF | TGTGCCAGCAGCTTAGGGTGGACAGAGAAGGCCTACGAGCAGTACTTC
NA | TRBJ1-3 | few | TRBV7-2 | CASSYRQARAGNTIYF | TGTGCCAGCAGCTACCGTCAAGCCAGGGCTGGAAACACCATATATTTT
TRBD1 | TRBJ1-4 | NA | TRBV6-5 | CASSYAPERGQGGFEEKLFF | TGTGCCAGCAGTTACGCCCCCGAAAGGGGACAGGGGGGATTCGAGGAAAAACTGTTTTTT
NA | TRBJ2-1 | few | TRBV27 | CASSFGSNYNEQFF | TGTGCCAGCAGTTTTGGATCCAACTACAATGAGCAGTTCTTC
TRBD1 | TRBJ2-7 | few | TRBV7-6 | CASSPDRDEQYF | TGTGCCAGCAGCCCGGACAGGGACGAGCAGTACTTC
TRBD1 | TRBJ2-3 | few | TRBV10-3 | CAISPPGQDVDGPDTQYF | TGTGCCATCAGCCCTCCGGGACAGGACGTCGATGGGCCAGATACGCAGTATTTT
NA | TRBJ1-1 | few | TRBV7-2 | CASSPHSGTKYTEAFF | TGTGCCAGCAGCCCCCATTCGGGGACAAAATACACTGAAGCTTTCTTT
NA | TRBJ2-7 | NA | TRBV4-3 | CASSQFGSYEQYF | TGCGCCAGCAGCCAATTTGGTTCCTACGAGCAGTACTTC
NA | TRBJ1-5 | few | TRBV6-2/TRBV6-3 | CASSYVGAVNQPQHF | TGTGCCAGCAGTTACGTGGGGGCGGTTAATCAGCCCCAGCATTTT
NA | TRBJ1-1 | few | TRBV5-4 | CASSPPSGNTEAFF | TGTGCCAGCAGCCCCCCGAGCGGGAACACTGAAGCTTTCTTT
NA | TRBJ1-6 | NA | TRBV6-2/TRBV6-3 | CASSYSPDLNSPLHF | TGTGCCAGCAGTTACTCGCCAGACCTTAATTCACCCCTCCACTTT
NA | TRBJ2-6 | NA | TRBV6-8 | CASSYFAGANVLTF | TGTGCCAGCAGTTACTTCGCAGGGGCCAACGTCCTGACTTTC
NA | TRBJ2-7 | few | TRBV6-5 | CASSLAMTYEQYF | TGTGCCAGCAGTTTAGCAATGACCTACGAGCAGTACTTC
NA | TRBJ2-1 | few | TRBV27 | CASSSAGIYNEQFF | TGTGCCAGCAGTTCCGCAGGGATATACAATGAGCAGTTCTTC
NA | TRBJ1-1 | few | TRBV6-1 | CASSDREFDSMNTEAFF | TGTGCCAGCAGTGACAGGGAGTTTGATAGTATGAACACTGAAGCTTTCTTT